This T cell receptor (beta chain) was sequenced for a study of cytomegalovirus exposure and HLA in healthy donors. Study findings and constraints: The analysis excluded some indistinguishable V segments, including TRBV6-2 and TRBV6-3. High sensitivity and specificity were reportedly achieved when the classifier diagnosed cytomegalovirus status. In an earlier analysis, in some 500 donors, most V segments appeared productive either ~90% or ~30% of the time. Later findings reportedly placed an Asian-associated ancestry cluster below the approximately 630-donor mean for N-insertions.

The study ran its PCR with 60 Vbeta and 13 Jbeta primers. Sequencing was performed with immunoSEQ multiplex PCR; in TCRdb, only in-frame clones are kept and a portion is missing. The table records fewer than 100,000 clones, approximately 80% of them present only once. This clone was detected a few times. Its specificity is not known. The V gene lost 6 bases and the J gene lost 5 bases, with 14 bases spanning the gap. CDR3 length: 15 amino acids. The germline V gene encodes CDR1 MNHNY and CDR2 SVGAGI (reference sequence). This clonotype was sampled from a man between 60 and 70 years old in good health and CMV-seropositive. The chain combines TRBV6-6 with TRBJ1-6; the D gene is possibly TRBD1 (6 bases). Sequences were obtained from PBMCs. CDR3 protein: CASSRSGQNNSPLHF. The CDR3 DNA follows: TGTGCCAGCAGCCGATCGGGACAAAATAATTCACCCCTCCACTTT.